One sample yielded the 28 T cell receptor beta chains listed below, sequenced in a study of shared clonotypes between healthy human individuals. Using immunoSEQ multiplex PCR, the repertoire was profiled, and TCRdb retains in-frame clones only, with some absent. The sample has fewer than 600,000 clones, just over 75% seen once. The sample was PBMCs. The receptors stem from a woman aged 40-49 years in good health. Some clones in this sample may be carry-over from other donors' samples.

The genes are TRBV5-1 and TRBJ1-3; no reliable D call. The CDR3 runs to 14 residues. Trimming shortened V by 2 bases and J by 0 bases, and 6 bases separated the two germline ends. Germline V gene data show CDR1 as SGHRS and CDR2 as YFSETQ. The CDR3 loop reads CASSFGDSGNTIYF. The CDR3 DNA is TGCGCCAGCAGCTTCGGGGACTCTGGAAACACCATATATTTT.

The chain has TRBV18 and TRBJ2-5; 7 bases line up with TRBD1. CDR1 is KGHSH, CDR2 LQKENI, per germline. The CDR3 length is 14 residues. V was pared by 5 bases and J by 5 bases, with 8 bases of the junction left unmatched. The CDR3 DNA reads as TGTGCCAGCTCAGTAACAGGGGCCAGGGAGACCCAGTACTTC. Translation gives CASSVTGARETQYF.

This clone came up a few times. The chain uses TRBV19 and TRBJ1-4, with unresolved D. Germline CDR1 and CDR2: LNHDA and SQIVND (reference sequence). V lost 6 bases and J 5 bases, leaving 16 bases between the germline ends. This CDR3 contains 15 residues. The CDR3 DNA follows: TGTGCCAGTAGCCCTTGGGAGCAGGCAAATGAAAAACTGTTTTTT. This translates into CASSPWEQANEKLFF. Full variable domain (outside the CDR3, taken from reference TRBV19 and TRBJ1-4): DGGITQSPKYLFRKEGQNVTLSCEQNLNHDAMYWYRQDPGQGLRLIYYSQIVNDFQKGDIAEGYSVSREKKESFPLTVTSAQKNPTAFYLCASSPWEQANEKLFFGSGTQLSVL.

This clone has only one observation. This chain joins TRBV5-1 and TRBJ2-3; 7 positions agree with TRBD1. The CDR3 has 14 residues. V lost 5 bases, J lost 4 bases, and 7 bases stayed unmatched. Germline loops: CDR1 SGHRS, CDR2 YFSETQ. The CDR3 DNA sequence: TGCGCCAGCAGGGTTGGACAGGCTTCAGATACGCAGTATTTT. Its protein is CASRVGQASDTQYF. Using reference TRBV5-1 and TRBJ2-3 for the parts outside the CDR3, the full variable domain is KAGVTQTPRYLIKTRGQQVTLSCSPISGHRSVSWYQQTPGQGLQFLFEYFSETQRNKGNFPGRFSGRQFSNSRSEMNVSTLELGDSALYLCASRVGQASDTQYFGPGTRLTVL.

This clone showed up just once. This chain connects TRBV28 to TRBJ1-4; no definite D call. With 7 bases removed from V and 4 bases from J, the gap between germline ends came to 16 bases. The CDR3 has 15 amino acids. Germline loops: CDR1 MDHEN, CDR2 SYDVKM. The CDR3 here is CASTKSGRFNEKLFF. CDR3 bases: TGTGCCAGCACCAAAAGTGGCAGGTTTAATGAAAAACTGTTTTTT.

The chain uses TRBV7-6 and TRBJ2-5, with 8 bases aligning to TRBD1. The germline V gene encodes CDR1 SGHVS and CDR2 FNYEAQ. The length of the CDR3 is 15 residues. V was pared by 5 bases and J by 4 bases, with 9 bases of the junction left unmatched. The CDR3 here is CASSDRTGIIETQYF. The CDR3 coding sequence is TGTGCCAGCAGCGATCGGACAGGGATTATAGAGACCCAGTACTTC.

The chain recombines TRBV20-1 with TRBJ2-1, with D hard to call. Trimming left V 7 bases short and J 9 bases short, with 10 bases between. Germline loops: CDR1 DFQATT, CDR2 SNEGSKA (reference sequence). The CDR3 is made up of 10 amino acids. In nucleotides, the CDR3 is TGCAGTGTGCTATTGGTTGAGCAGTTCTTC. Translating gives CSVLLVEQFF.

Remarks on this clone: The sample holds other DNA sequences that translate to the same CDR3. The chain employs TRBV5-1 and TRBJ2-7; TRBD1 matches at 10 bases. Germline V gives CDR1 SGHRS, CDR2 YFSETQ. Trimming cost V 4 bases and J 6 bases; bases outside gene matches: 7. CDR3 size: 14 residues. CDR3 residues: CASSPRQGAFEQYF. DNA of the CDR3: TGCGCCAGCAGCCCTAGACAGGGGGCTTTCGAGCAGTACTTC.

The V gene is TRBV18, the J gene TRBJ1-2; D ambiguous. Germline V CDR1 and CDR2: KGHSH, LQKENI. V was shortened by 6 bases and J by 1 base, with 15 bases between the two germline ends. The CDR3 covers 15 residues. CDR3 coding DNA: TGTGCCAGCTCCCCGGGAGAGATAGTTAACTATGGCTACACCTTC. It specifies CASSPGEIVNYGYTF.

This clone came up once. The chain employs TRBV9 and TRBJ2-1; 11 bases match TRBD2. This CDR3 is 14 amino acids long. From germline, CDR1 is SGDLS and CDR2 YYNGEE. With V trimmed by 3 bases and J by 8 bases, 4 bases remained unmatched. The chain's CDR3 is CASSALAGAHEQFF. Written as DNA, the CDR3 is TGTGCCAGCAGCGCACTAGCGGGAGCGCATGAGCAGTTCTTC.

This sequence joins TRBV5-1 and TRBJ2-7; 7 nucleotides align to TRBD1. CDR3 length: 14 residues. Looked up from germline, CDR1 is SGHRS and CDR2 is YFSETQ. J was trimmed by 2 bases and V by 2 bases; bases with no gene match: 4. The DNA for the CDR3 is TGCGCCAGCAGCTTATTGGGACAGACCTACGAGCAGTACTTC. This sequence encodes CASSLLGQTYEQYF. The full variable domain, completed using reference TRBV5-1 and TRBJ2-7, is KAGVTQTPRYLIKTRGQQVTLSCSPISGHRSVSWYQQTPGQGLQFLFEYFSETQRNKGNFPGRFSGRQFSNSRSEMNVSTLELGDSALYLCASSLLGQTYEQYFGPGTRLTVT.

The CDR3 DNA sequence: TGTGCCAGCAGTTACGCTAGCGGTCAAGAGACCCAGTACTTC. This gives the protein CASSYASGQETQYF. The chain is built from TRBV6-5 and TRBJ2-5, with 7 positions matching TRBD2. This CDR3 contains 14 residues. The ends lost 2 bases at V and 2 bases at J; junction bases unmatched: 2. Germline assignment: CDR1 MNHEY and CDR2 SVGAGI.

The sample holds many counts of this clone. The V call is TRBV10-1, the J call TRBJ2-3; TRBD1 agrees at 9 bases. J lost 2 bases, V lost 4 bases, and 4 bases had no gene match. The CDR3 spans 15 residues. The germline V gene has CDR1 WNHNN and CDR2 SYGVQD (reference sequence). CDR3 sequence (DNA): TGCGCCAGCAGTGGGGGACAGGGACACACAGATACGCAGTATTTT. Residues: CASSGGQGHTDTQYF.

V and J are TRBV14 and TRBJ2-6; D is ambiguous. This CDR3 spans 14 amino acids. The germline V and J ends were trimmed by 4 bases and 0 bases, with 4 bases remaining between them. Germline CDR1 is SGHDN and CDR2 is FVKESK. CDR3 protein: CASSRDSGANVLTF. CDR3 DNA sequence: TGTGCCAGCAGCCGGGACTCTGGGGCCAACGTCCTGACTTTC.

The rearrangement uses TRBV9 and TRBJ2-7; TRBD1 matches 9 bases. CDR1 is SGDLS, CDR2 YYNGEE, per germline. The V and J ends lost 4 bases and 7 bases, in that order; junction bases with no gene match: 12. The CDR3 covers 15 residues. This CDR3 is CASSSPGTGRGEQYF. DNA of the CDR3: TGTGCCAGCAGCTCCCCCGGGACAGGGAGGGGGGAGCAGTACTTC.

This clone showed up many times. V and J are TRBV11-1 and TRBJ2-1, with 11 bases fitting TRBD2. Trimming at V came to 2 bases and at J to 4 bases, leaving 4 bases not matched to a gene. The CDR3 has 16 amino acids. From germline, CDR1 is SGHAT and CDR2 FQDESV (reference sequence). The CDR3, as DNA: TGTGCCAGCAGCTTAAGTGGGACTAGCGGATACAATGAGCAGTTCTTC. Translation: CASSLSGTSGYNEQFF.

This clone was seen only a few times. The V and J genes are TRBV7-2 and TRBJ1-1; a weak D match, TRBD1 (6 bases). Per germline, CDR1 SGHTA and CDR2 FQGNSA. The V and J ends lost 1 base and 7 bases respectively, with 13 bases between them. The CDR3 has 14 amino acids. CDR3 DNA: TGTGCCAGCAGCTTAGTGGTTAGGGGGGGTGAAGCTTTCTTT. The encoded protein is CASSLVVRGGEAFF.

This clone has more than one count but fewer than ten. This chain uses TRBV18 with TRBJ2-1, with D hard to call. The V and J ends lost 1 base and 7 bases respectively, with 8 bases between them. The germline gives CDR1 KGHSH, CDR2 LQKENI. The CDR3 sequence is 13 residues long. The CDR3 bases are TGTGCCAGCTCACCACTAACAGATAATGAGCAGTTCTTC. Its protein product is CASSPLTDNEQFF. The complete variable domain, with remaining parts taken from reference TRBV18 and TRBJ2-1, reads NAGVMQNPRHLVRRRGQEARLRCSPMKGHSHVYWYRQLPEEGLKFMVYLQKENIIDESGMPKERFSAEFPKEGPSILRIQQVVRGDSAAYFCASSPLTDNEQFFGPGTRLTVL.

Worth noting for this clone: Given a much more abundant clone one base away, this may be a read error. This chain connects TRBV28 to TRBJ2-1, with D tentatively TRBD2 (6 bases). V lost 1 base and J 8 bases, leaving 18 bases between the germline ends. The CDR3 contains 16 residues. Per germline, CDR1 MDHEN and CDR2 SYDVKM. For the CDR3, the DNA is TGTGCCAGCAGTTTATTCCTAGGCGGGATCAACCATGAGCAGTTCTTC. Residues: CASSLFLGGINHEQFF. Filled out from reference TRBV28 and TRBJ2-1, the complete variable domain reads DVKVTQSSRYLVKRTGEKVFLECVQDMDHENMFWYRQDPGLGLRLIYFSYDVKMKEKGDIPEGYSVSREKKERFSLILESASTNQTSMYLCASSLFLGGINHEQFFGPGTRLTVL.

The count of this clone is one. The chain employs TRBV13 and TRBJ2-3; D gene uncertain. The germline V gene has CDR1 PRHDT and CDR2 FYEKMQ (reference sequence). The germline V and J ends were trimmed by 1 base and 1 base, with 9 bases remaining between them. The CDR3 is made up of 15 amino acids. The CDR3 bases are TGTGCCAGCAGCTTAGAAGCCGGTCGCACAGATACGCAGTATTTT. Amino acids: CASSLEAGRTDTQYF.

This clone was observed a single time. This chain joins TRBV28 and TRBJ2-7, with 7 bases identical to TRBD1. Germline CDR1 and CDR2: MDHEN and SYDVKM. J was trimmed by 7 bases and V by 4 bases; bases with no gene match: 7. The CDR3 is 13 residues long. The DNA for the CDR3 is TGTGCCAGCAGTTCGACAGGGCCGGGAGAGCAGTACTTC. Translated: CASSSTGPGEQYF.

Notes on this clone: A single base is all that separates this from a far larger clone, so a read error is likely. The same CDR3 is also encoded by other DNA sequences in this sample. CDR3 residues: CASNQEAGAGTGELFF. CDR3 nucleotides: TGTGCCAGCAACCAAGAGGCGGGAGCGGGTACCGGGGAGCTGTTTTTT. The V gene is TRBV6-4, the J gene TRBJ2-2; 7 bases are a match to TRBD2. Germline V gives CDR1 MRHNA, CDR2 SNTAGT. The CDR3 covers 16 residues. Trimming took 7 bases from V and 5 from J; bases not matched to a gene: 13.

This chain links TRBV7-9 with TRBJ2-1, with D maybe TRBD2 (6 bases). Germline CDR1 is SEHNR and CDR2 is FQNEAQ (reference sequence). V was shortened by 0 bases and J by 9 bases, with 12 bases between the two germline ends. CDR3 length equals 14 residues. The CDR3 coding sequence is TGTGCCAGCAGCTTAGCGCCGGAGGGCCTTGAGCAGTTCTTC. Translation: CASSLAPEGLEQFF.

This clone was found a few times. V and J are TRBV29-1 and TRBJ2-7; possible D gene TRBD2, 5 bases. V dropped 5 bases and J dropped 2 bases, with 10 bases sitting between them. There are 12 residues in the CDR3. CDR1 is SQVTM and CDR2 is ANQGSEA in the germline V gene. The CDR3 sequence: CSVLGVTYEQYF. The CDR3 DNA reads as TGCAGCGTTCTCGGGGTGACCTACGAGCAGTACTTC.

The chain is built from TRBV29-1 and TRBJ2-3, with 8 positions matching TRBD1. Germline CDR1 is SQVTM and CDR2 is ANQGSEA. J lost 2 bases, V lost 4 bases, and 2 bases had no gene match. The CDR3 has 13 residues. As DNA, the CDR3 is TGCAGCGTTGTACAGGGGGTCACAGATACGCAGTATTTT. Its protein product is CSVVQGVTDTQYF.

Notes on this clone: One base separates it from a far larger clone, so it is likely a read error. The genes are TRBV28 and TRBJ1-2, with a possible D match to TRBD1 (6 bases). V lost 5 bases, J lost 4 bases, and 11 bases lay in between. The CDR3 totals 13 residues. Germline-derived CDR1 and CDR2 are MDHEN and SYDVKM. CDR3: CASSPDSLYGYTF. The CDR3 DNA sequence: TGTGCCAGCAGTCCGGACAGCCTCTATGGCTACACCTTC.

CDR3 region: CASRYILAGANEQFF. In DNA, the CDR3 is TGTGCCAGCAGATATATACTAGCGGGAGCCAATGAGCAGTTCTTC. The chain combines TRBV2 with TRBJ2-1; 11 bases match TRBD2. The CDR3 is made up of 15 amino acids. V was clipped by 6 bases and J by 6 bases; unmatched bases: 7. Germline loops: CDR1 SNHLY, CDR2 FYNNEI.

V gene TRBV5-1 combines with J gene TRBJ1-2; a possible D gene is TRBD1 (6 bases). Trimming removed 0 bases at V and 2 bases at J, with 14 bases between. In germline, CDR1 is SGHRS, CDR2 YFSETQ. The CDR3 totals 16 residues. Here the CDR3 DNA reads TGCGCCAGCAGCTTGGAAGGGCAGGGGAAAAACTATGGCTACACCTTC. Translation gives CASSLEGQGKNYGYTF.